The next 19 T cell receptor beta chains were all read from a single sample in a study of blood T cell repertoires in COVID-19 (dated by TCRdb to about 2020). The receptor library was made with the immunoSEQ multiplex PCR assay. TCRdb obtained this table from immuneACCESS and retained in-frame rearrangements with V and J assigned. These tables miss some clones; where compared with another copy, unresolved V genes account for less than half of the shortfall, and the remainder is unexplained. This sample gives 150,000 to 200,000 clones in total; around 87% of them show up just once. In total, the top ten clones hold over 3.5% of the sample. The sequencing input was peripheral blood. The receptors shown here come from a young man with active or convalescent COVID-19.

The V call is TRBV2, the J call TRBJ1-2; possibly TRBD1 for D (5 bases). CDR3 size: 13 residues. From germline, CDR1 is SNHLY and CDR2 FYNNEI. The V and J ends lost 5 bases and 3 bases respectively, with 10 bases between them. CDR3 nucleotide sequence: TGTGCCAGCAGTTCACAGGTGGACTATGGCTACACCTTC. Translating gives CASSSQVDYGYTF.

The gene calls are TRBV10-3 and TRBJ2-1; TRBD2 matches 10 bases. Unmatched junction bases numbered 6, after V lost 7 bases and J lost 0 bases. This CDR3 is built from 16 residues. Germline values: CDR1 ENHRY, CDR2 SYGVKD. CDR3 nucleotide sequence: TGTGCCATCAAAGGGACTAGCGCGAGCTCCTACAATGAGCAGTTCTTC. Protein sequence: CAIKGTSASSYNEQFF.

The chain joins TRBV5-1 to TRBJ1-1, with 7 bases aligning to TRBD1. The V and J ends lost 5 bases and 4 bases, in that order; junction bases with no gene match: 5. Germline CDR1 and CDR2: SGHRS and YFSETQ. The CDR3 totals 13 residues. CDR3 residues: CASRQGWGTEAFF. The CDR3 nucleotides are TGCGCCAGCAGACAGGGGTGGGGCACTGAAGCTTTCTTT.

For the CDR3, the DNA is TGTGCCAGCAAGGACAGGGGGCTGAGCAATCAGCCCCAGCATTTT. Translating gives CASKDRGLSNQPQHF. J is TRBJ1-5 and V is TRBV2, with 11 bases identical to TRBD1. This CDR3 has 15 residues. V dropped 7 bases and J dropped 1; count of bases not matched to a gene: 3. Germline assignment: CDR1 SNHLY and CDR2 FYNNEI.

On this clone itself: At one end, the junction sequence differs from germline, possibly due to a read error. This chain connects TRBV18 to TRBJ2-1, with 16 bases aligning to TRBD2. CDR1 is KGHSH, CDR2 LQKENI, per germline. This CDR3 comprises 19 residues. The CDR3 spells CASSAPGLAGGGTDNEQFF. CDR3 coding DNA: TGTGCCAGCTCAGCACCGGGACTAGCGGGAGGGGGAACAGACAATGAGCAGTTCTTC.

The rearrangement uses TRBV7-7 and TRBJ2-7; D is perhaps TRBD2 (5 bases). V gave up 0 bases and J gave up 2 bases, with 11 bases separating them. Germline lookup yields CDR1 SSHAT and CDR2 FNYEAQ (reference sequence). This CDR3 is 15 amino acids long. Written as DNA, the CDR3 is TGTGCCAGCAGCTTAGCTATTGGGGAGACCTACGAGCAGTACTTC. Translating it yields CASSLAIGETYEQYF.

The rearrangement links TRBV6-4 to TRBJ1-1, with a weak D call TRBD1 (5 bases). This CDR3 has 13 residues. Germline CDR1 reads MRHNA; CDR2 reads SNTAGT. Deletions cut 4 bases from V and 1 base from J, with 7 bases between. CDR3 in DNA: TGTGCCAGCAGTGTGACAGAGAACACTGAAGCTTTCTTT. It translates to CASSVTENTEAFF.

This sequence joins TRBV10-2 and TRBJ2-3; 11 bases match TRBD2. In germline, CDR1 is WSHSY, CDR2 SAAADI. This CDR3 is built from 15 residues. V lost 6 bases and J lost 5; bases outside the gene matches: 7. CDR3: CASRPQLAGVDTQYF. CDR3 in DNA: TGCGCCAGCAGACCTCAACTAGCGGGAGTAGATACGCAGTATTTT.

This clone was detected once. The chain combines TRBV18 with TRBJ2-5; maybe TRBD2 (5 bases). The ends were cut back, 2 bases at V and 1 base at J, with 8 bases in the middle. CDR3 length: 14 residues. Germline V gene sequence: CDR1 KGHSH, CDR2 LQKENI. The CDR3 nucleotides are TGTGCCAGCTCACCATGGGAGTCCCAAGAGACCCAGTACTTC. The encoded protein is CASSPWESQETQYF.

The chain joins TRBV24-1 to TRBJ2-7; D is possibly TRBD2 (5 bases). The CDR3 consists of 15 residues. Trimming took 0 bases from V and 0 from J, leaving 8 bases between them. From germline, CDR1 is KGHDR and CDR2 SFDVKD. The CDR3 DNA reads TGTGCCACCAGTGATTTGCACGGGGACTCCTACGAGCAGTACTTC. Its translation: CATSDLHGDSYEQYF.

This chain links TRBV5-5 with TRBJ2-3; 10 bases map to TRBD1. CDR1 SGHKS and CDR2 YYEKEE come from the germline V gene (reference sequence). This CDR3 comprises 16 residues. J gave up 4 bases and V 2 bases, and 7 bases lay outside the gene matches. DNA for the CDR3: TGTGCCAGCAGCTTCGGGGGACAGGGGCAGGCAGATACGCAGTATTTT. Protein: CASSFGGQGQADTQYF.

This rearrangement joins TRBV20-1 to TRBJ2-1; D is unresolved. This CDR3 comprises 10 residues. V was cut by 3 bases and J by 8 bases, with 5 bases left in between. Germline CDR1 is DFQATT and CDR2 is SNEGSKA (reference sequence). CDR3 coding DNA: TGCAGTGCTAGCTCCGATGAGCAGTTCTTC. Translated: CSASSDEQFF.

The chain is built from TRBV11-2 and TRBJ2-7; 8 bases align to TRBD1. V lost 10 bases, J lost 5 bases, and 7 bases stayed unmatched. The CDR3 length is 12 residues. Germline CDR1 is SGHAT and CDR2 is FQNNGV. The CDR3 loop is CATSGGVHEQYF. In DNA form, the CDR3 reads TGTGCCACCTCAGGGGGCGTCCACGAGCAGTACTTC.

The chain combines TRBV2 with TRBJ1-5; TRBD1 matches 9 bases. With 8 bases clipped from V and 4 bases from J, the junction kept 9 bases outside the gene matches. CDR1 is SNHLY, CDR2 FYNNEI, per germline. CDR3 length equals 15 residues. In DNA, the CDR3 is TGTGCCAGCCGGAATCCGGGACAGGGTAATCAGCCCCAGCATTTT. Amino acids: CASRNPGQGNQPQHF.

V gene TRBV19 combines with J gene TRBJ2-2; weak D call: TRBD2 (6 bases). This CDR3 is built from 14 residues. The germline gives CDR1 LNHDA, CDR2 SQIVND (reference sequence). V was clipped by 5 bases and J by 7 bases, with 14 bases between them. CDR3 protein: CASSWPGVVGELFF. CDR3 nucleotides: TGTGCCAGTAGTTGGCCGGGGGTGGTCGGGGAGCTGTTTTTT.

V and J are TRBV5-6 and TRBJ2-2; 9 bases map to TRBD1. In germline, CDR1 is SGHDT, CDR2 YYEEEE. The V segment lost 4 bases and the J segment 4 bases; nucleotides outside the gene matches: 5. CDR3 length: 15 amino acids. Here the CDR3 reads CASSPRDRVTGELFF. The DNA of the CDR3 is TGTGCCAGCAGCCCCCGGGACAGGGTCACCGGGGAGCTGTTTTTT.

The rearrangement uses TRBV4-1 and TRBJ1-2; 7 nucleotides agree with TRBD1. Germline CDR1 reads MGHRA; CDR2 reads YSYEKL. The V and J ends lost 4 bases and 3 bases, in that order; junction bases with no gene match: 5. This CDR3 contains 14 residues. Here the CDR3 DNA reads TGCGCCAGCAGCCTACCGACAGGGCACTATGGCTACACCTTC. It codes for CASSLPTGHYGYTF.

The chain recombines TRBV28 with TRBJ2-2, with a weak D call TRBD1 (5 bases). Trimming removed 6 bases from V and 2 bases from J, with 13 bases in between. The CDR3 is made up of 15 amino acids. The germline V gene has CDR1 MDHEN and CDR2 SYDVKM. CDR3 region: CASSDFRTNTGELFF. The DNA for the CDR3 is TGTGCCAGCAGCGACTTCAGGACAAACACCGGGGAGCTGTTTTTT.

The chain is built from TRBV7-2 and TRBJ2-3; 9 nucleotides align to TRBD2. The V and J ends lost 0 bases and 6 bases, in that order; junction bases with no gene match: 4. The CDR3 is made up of 15 amino acids. In germline, CDR1 is SGHTA, CDR2 FQGNSA. The CDR3 bases are TGTGCCAGCAGCTTAGCGGCGGGAGGGAGGGATACGCAGTATTTT. It yields the protein CASSLAAGGRDTQYF.